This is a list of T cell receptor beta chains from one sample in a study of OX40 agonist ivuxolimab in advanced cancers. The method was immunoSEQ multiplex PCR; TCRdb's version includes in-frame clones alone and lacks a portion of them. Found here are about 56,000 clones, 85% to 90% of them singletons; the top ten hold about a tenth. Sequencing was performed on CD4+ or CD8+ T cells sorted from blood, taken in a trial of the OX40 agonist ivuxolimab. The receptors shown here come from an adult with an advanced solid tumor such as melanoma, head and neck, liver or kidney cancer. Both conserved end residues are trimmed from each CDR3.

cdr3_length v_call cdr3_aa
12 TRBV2 ASRATGGNQPQH
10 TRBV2 ASSANNEKLF
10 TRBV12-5 ASGGSRYEQY
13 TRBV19 ASSTGQGAKPEAF
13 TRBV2 ASSGQGSYGDTQY
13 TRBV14 ASRSTGTGDDEQY
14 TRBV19 ASNPGQGAGANVLT
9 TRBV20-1 SASDGGDYT
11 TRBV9 ASSIGTDRGYT
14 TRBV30 AWSRDRVFTNEKLF
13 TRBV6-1 ASSEQTVKNTEAF